A single sample gave rise to the 10 T cell receptor beta chains below, sequenced in a study of blood T cells in healthy people across ages. A second PCR of roughly 7 to 11 cycles used a sample-barcoded 5' primer and a J-beta primer mix. TCRdb passed the 5' RACE reads through MiXCR, listing each CDR3 protein once. The sample shows 710,000 or so distinct CDR3 sequences, 20% to 25% of them seen only once. Sequencing input: blood. The receptors were gathered from a man between 65 and 85 years old in good health.

This clonotype was detected only a few times. This chain connects TRBV7-9 to TRBJ1-1; no reliable D call. Germline assignment: CDR1 SEHNR and CDR2 FQNEAQ (reference sequence). V lost 1 base and J 4 bases, leaving 13 bases between the germline ends. The CDR3 sequence is 15 residues long. The CDR3 bases are TGTGCCAGCAGCTTAGGGTCTTTACAGAGCACTGAAGCTTTCTTT. This encodes CASSLGSLQSTEAFF.

The chain has TRBV20-1 and TRBJ1-5, with a possible D match to TRBD1 (5 bases). Per germline, CDR1 DFQATT and CDR2 SNEGSKA (reference sequence). The V and J ends lost 3 bases and 3 bases respectively, with 12 bases between them. This CDR3 is 14 amino acids long. The CDR3 reads CSARGPRANQPQHF. The CDR3 DNA sequence: TGCAGTGCTAGGGGGCCCAGGGCCAATCAGCCCCAGCATTTT.

There are a few counts of this clonotype. The gene calls are TRBV29-1 and TRBJ2-4; TRBD1 matches at 12 bases. CDR1 SQVTM and CDR2 ANQGSEA come from the germline V gene. The CDR3 has 14 amino acids. V lost 3 bases, J lost 9 bases, and 6 bases stayed unmatched. The CDR3 is CSVDAGQGAFIQYF. In nucleotides, the CDR3 is TGCAGCGTTGATGCGGGACAGGGGGCGTTCATTCAGTACTTC.

This chain uses TRBV4-1 with TRBJ2-1; TRBD1 matches 10 bases. The CDR3 loop spans 20 amino acids. CDR1 MGHRA and CDR2 YSYEKL come from the germline V gene. J was trimmed by 5 bases and V by 6 bases; bases with no gene match: 22. CDR3 DNA sequence: TGCGCCAGCAGTCATGACCTGACAGGGGGCGCGGCGGGAGTCAACAATGAGCAGTTCTTC. Its translation: CASSHDLTGGAAGVNNEQFF.

This clonotype was seen a handful of times. The rearrangement links TRBV7-2 to TRBJ2-3; D gene uncertain. Germline V CDR1 and CDR2: SGHTA, FQGNSA. CDR3 size: 15 residues. Trimming shortened V by 3 bases and J by 5 bases, and 15 bases separated the two germline ends. For the CDR3, the DNA is TGTGCCAGCAGCTTTAATCCGGGTTTCGAAGATACGCAGTATTTT. It codes for CASSFNPGFEDTQYF. Full variable domain (outside the CDR3, taken from reference TRBV7-2 and TRBJ2-3): GAGVSQSPSNKVTEKGKDVELRCDPISGHTALYWYRQSLGQGLEFLIYFQGNSAPDKSGLPSDRFSAERTGGSVSTLTIQRTQQEDSAVYLCASSFNPGFEDTQYFGPGTRLTVL.

This clonotype came up a few times. The chain combines TRBV14 with TRBJ2-3, with D unresolved. The CDR3 extends over 13 amino acids. V lost 1 base and J lost 8, with 10 bases in between. CDR1 is SGHDN and CDR2 is FVKESK in the germline V gene. CDR3 bases: TGTGCCAGCAGCCAAGCCCCGTTTGGTACGCAGTATTTT. It yields the protein CASSQAPFGTQYF.

This clonotype was counted only a few times. CDR3 sequence: CASSVWASTSGIYNEQFF. CDR3 DNA sequence: TGTGCCAGCAGCGTATGGGCATCGACTAGCGGGATCTACAATGAGCAGTTCTTC. The chain employs TRBV7-9 and TRBJ2-1; 11 bases match TRBD2. The CDR3 is 18 amino acids. Germline CDR1 reads SEHNR; CDR2 reads FQNEAQ (reference sequence). Losses at the gene ends were 5 bases for V and 3 bases for J; bases not matched to a gene: 12.

In regard to this clonotype: The junction differs from germline at one of its ends, possibly a read error. CDR3 region: CTSSQDTGPNTGELFF. In nucleotides, the CDR3 is TGTACCAGCAGCCAAGATACCGGACCGAACACCGGGGAGCTGTTTTTT. The chain recombines TRBV14 with TRBJ2-2; D unresolved. Germline CDR1 and CDR2: SGHDN and FVKESK. This CDR3 has 16 amino acids.

This sequence joins TRBV5-8 and TRBJ2-7; 9 bases map to TRBD1. Trimming removed 4 bases from V and 4 bases from J; junction bases left unmatched: 18. Germline CDR1 and CDR2: SGHTS and YDEGEE. This CDR3 contains 18 residues. The DNA for the CDR3 is TGTGCCAGCAGCCCGACCCACTCTACAGGGGGCCGCACTTACGAGCAGTACTTC. Translated: CASSPTHSTGGRTYEQYF.

V gene TRBV11-2 combines with J gene TRBJ2-5; D perhaps matches TRBD2 (7 bases). The CDR3 is made up of 16 amino acids. The germline CDR1 and CDR2 sequences are SGHAT and FQNNGV. Trimming cost V 1 base and J 4 bases, with 16 bases left between them. CDR3 bases: TGTGCCAGCAGCTTAGTAGGGGGGGGGAACGTAGAGACCCAGTACTTC. The encoded protein is CASSLVGGGNVETQYF.